This T cell receptor beta chain was profiled in a study of blood T cells in healthy people across ages. Comment on this clonotype: Germline is not matched at one junction end, which may reflect a read error.

The use of a sample-barcoded 5' primer and a J-beta primer mix characterized a second PCR of 7 to 11 cycles. The authors tagged each cDNA molecule using a template-switch adaptor with 12 random nucleotides. TCRdb itself ran the 5' RACE reads through MiXCR, one entry per CDR3 protein. Of more than 1,400,000 distinct CDR3 sequences in the sample, around 39% were seen once. The CDR3 is 15 residues long. Germline CDR1 is MGHRA and CDR2 is YSYEKL. V is TRBV4-1 and J is TRBJ2-1; maybe TRBD2 (5 bases). The sequence was collected from a woman aged 18 to 35 in good health. The sequencing sample was made of blood. CDR3 amino acids: CASSRIALKYNGQFF. For the CDR3, the DNA is TGCGCCAGCAGCCGGATAGCGTTAAAATACAATGGGCAGTTCTTC.